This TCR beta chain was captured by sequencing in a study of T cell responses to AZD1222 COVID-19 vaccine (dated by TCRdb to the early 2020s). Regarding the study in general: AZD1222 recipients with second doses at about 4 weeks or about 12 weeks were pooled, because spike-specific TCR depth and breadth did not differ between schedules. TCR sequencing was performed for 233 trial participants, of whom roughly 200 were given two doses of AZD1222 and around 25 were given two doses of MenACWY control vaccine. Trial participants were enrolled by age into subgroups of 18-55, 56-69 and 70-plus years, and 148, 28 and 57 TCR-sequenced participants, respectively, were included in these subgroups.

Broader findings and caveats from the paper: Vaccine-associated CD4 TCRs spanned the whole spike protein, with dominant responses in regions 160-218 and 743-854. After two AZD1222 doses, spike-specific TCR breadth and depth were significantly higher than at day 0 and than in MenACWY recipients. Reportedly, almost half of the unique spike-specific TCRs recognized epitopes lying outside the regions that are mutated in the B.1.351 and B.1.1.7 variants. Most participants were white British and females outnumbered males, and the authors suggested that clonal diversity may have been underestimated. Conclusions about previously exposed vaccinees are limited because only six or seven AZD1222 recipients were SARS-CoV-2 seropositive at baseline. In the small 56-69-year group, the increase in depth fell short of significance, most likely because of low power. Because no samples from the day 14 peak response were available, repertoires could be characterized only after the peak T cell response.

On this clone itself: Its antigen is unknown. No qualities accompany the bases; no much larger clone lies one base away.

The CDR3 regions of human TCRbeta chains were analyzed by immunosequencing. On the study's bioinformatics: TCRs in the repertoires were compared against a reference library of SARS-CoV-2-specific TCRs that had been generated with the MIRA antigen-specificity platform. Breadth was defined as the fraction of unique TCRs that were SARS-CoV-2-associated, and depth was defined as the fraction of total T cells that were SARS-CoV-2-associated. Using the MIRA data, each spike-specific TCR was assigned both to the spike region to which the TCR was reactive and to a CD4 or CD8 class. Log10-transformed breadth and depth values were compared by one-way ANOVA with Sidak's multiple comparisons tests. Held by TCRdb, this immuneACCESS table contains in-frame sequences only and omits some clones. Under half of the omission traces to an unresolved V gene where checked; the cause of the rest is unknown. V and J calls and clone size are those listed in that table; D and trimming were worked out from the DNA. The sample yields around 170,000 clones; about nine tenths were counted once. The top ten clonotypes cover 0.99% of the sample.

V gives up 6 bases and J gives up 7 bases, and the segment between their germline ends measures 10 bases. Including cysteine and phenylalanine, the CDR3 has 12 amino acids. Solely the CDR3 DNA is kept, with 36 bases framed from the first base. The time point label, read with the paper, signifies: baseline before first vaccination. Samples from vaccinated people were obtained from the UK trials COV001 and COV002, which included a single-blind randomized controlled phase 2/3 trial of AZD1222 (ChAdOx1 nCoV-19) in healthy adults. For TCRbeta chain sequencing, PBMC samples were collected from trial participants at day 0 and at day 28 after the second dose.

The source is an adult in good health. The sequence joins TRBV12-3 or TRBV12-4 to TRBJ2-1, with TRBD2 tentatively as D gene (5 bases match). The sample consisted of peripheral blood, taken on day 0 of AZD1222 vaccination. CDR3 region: CASSPTRNEQFF. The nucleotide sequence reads TGTGCCAGCAGCCCTACTAGAAATGAGCAGTTCTTC.